In this sample, the clone carrying this TCR beta chain turned up once. These data originate in a study of siplizumab effects on memory and regulatory T cells. The CDR3 is 15 residues long. Per germline, CDR1 SGHTA and CDR2 FQGNSA. Trimming left V 5 bases short and J 5 bases short, with 16 bases between. This table comes from immunoSEQ multiplex PCR, and its TCRdb copy is limited to in-frame clones, with some not included. This table holds over 65,000 clones, roughly 94% found once. Source material: CD8+ T cells sorted from blood. The J gene is TRBJ1-5, the V gene TRBV7-2, with a weak D call TRBD1 (5 bases). The origin of this receptor is a human donor in good health. The CDR3 is CASSILTGPYQPQHF. CDR3 nucleotides: TGTGCCAGCAGCATACTAACAGGTCCCTATCAGCCCCAGCATTTT.